The next 11 T cell receptor beta chains were all read from a single sample in a study of shared clonotypes between healthy human individuals. Sequencing was performed with immunoSEQ multiplex PCR; in TCRdb, only in-frame clones are kept and a portion is missing. Here the sample spans around 440,000 clones, roughly three quarters being singletons. The sequencing sample was made of PBMCs. The receptors here all came from a woman aged 40 to 55 in good health. Some clones in this sample may be carry-over from other donors' samples.

The V and J genes are TRBV29-1 and TRBJ2-1; maybe TRBD1 (5 bases). Germline V gene sequence: CDR1 SQVTM, CDR2 ANQGSEA. V lost 7 bases to trimming and J lost 0 bases, with 19 bases between them. This CDR3 region has 16 residues. CDR3 DNA sequence: TGCAGCGCCGACGGTCGGACACTAAGCTCCTACAATGAGCAGTTCTTC. It specifies CSADGRTLSSYNEQFF.

This clone was observed a handful of times. The chain has TRBV29-1 and TRBJ2-7; D might be TRBD1 (6 bases). V dropped 6 bases and J dropped 3 bases, with 12 bases sitting between them. The CDR3 is made up of 12 amino acids. The germline V gene has CDR1 SQVTM and CDR2 ANQGSEA. CDR3 region: CSVATGSYEQYF. The CDR3 DNA reads as TGCAGCGTGGCAACAGGGAGCTACGAGCAGTACTTC.

For this clone: A read error is likely here: a far larger clone is one base away. The sample contains more than one DNA sequence encoding this CDR3. The V and J genes are TRBV20-1 and TRBJ2-5; possibly TRBD1 for D (6 bases). CDR3 length: 11 amino acids. Germline CDR1 reads DFQATT; CDR2 reads SNEGSKA (reference sequence). In DNA, the CDR3 is TGCAGCGGACAGTTAGGGGAGACCCAGTACTTC. Translating gives CSGQLGETQYF.

V and J are TRBV29-1 and TRBJ2-7; no clear D gene. Germline-derived CDR1 and CDR2 are SQVTM and ANQGSEA. The CDR3 runs to 14 residues. The V and J ends lost 8 bases and 3 bases respectively, with 20 bases between them. CDR3 coding DNA: TGCAGCATTCATATCGGGTCAACGGACTACGAGCAGTACTTC. Its translation: CSIHIGSTDYEQYF.

The chain couples TRBV7-8 to TRBJ1-4, with no clear D. Germline CDR1 SGHVS, CDR2 FQNEAQ. The length of the CDR3 is 12 residues. Trimming shortened V by 2 bases and J by 8 bases, and 6 bases separated the two germline ends. This CDR3 reads CASSLWREKLFF. DNA of the CDR3: TGTGCCAGCAGCTTATGGAGGGAAAAACTGTTTTTT. The complete variable domain, with remaining parts taken from reference TRBV7-8 and TRBJ1-4, reads GAGVSQSPRYKVAKRGQDVALRCDPISGHVSLFWYQQALGQGPEFLTYFQNEAQLDKSGLPSDRFFAERPEGSVSTLKIQRTQQEDSAVYLCASSLWREKLFFGSGTQLSVL.

The chain joins TRBV19 to TRBJ2-6; 12 positions match TRBD1. With V trimmed by 5 bases and J by 0 bases, 2 bases remained unmatched. Per the germline V gene, CDR1 is LNHDA and CDR2 is SQIVND (reference sequence). The CDR3 contains 17 residues. The CDR3 nucleotides read TGTGCCAGTAGTGGGACAGGGGGCCTCTCTGGGGCCAACGTCCTGACTTTC. Translated, it gives CASSGTGGLSGANVLTF.

This clone was picked up one time. The V call is TRBV28, the J call TRBJ1-2, with no clear D. Looked up from germline, CDR1 is MDHEN and CDR2 is SYDVKM. Trimming shortened V by 5 bases and J by 0 bases, and 10 bases separated the two germline ends. This CDR3 is 14 amino acids long. This CDR3 reads CASSGTVTNYGYTF. Written as DNA, the CDR3 is TGTGCCAGCAGTGGAACAGTGACTAACTATGGCTACACCTTC.

V usage is TRBV13 and J usage is TRBJ2-7; D unresolved. V gave up 5 bases and J gave up 2 bases, with 13 bases separating them. In germline, CDR1 is PRHDT, CDR2 FYEKMQ (reference sequence). This CDR3 comprises 14 residues. The CDR3 DNA is TGTGCCAGCAGCGCCCAACAGAGAACCTACGAGCAGTACTTC. Its translation is CASSAQQRTYEQYF. Full variable domain (rest looked up from reference TRBV13 and TRBJ2-7): AAGVIQSPRHLIKEKRETATLKCYPIPRHDTVYWYQQGPGQDPQFLISFYEKMQSDKGSIPDRFSAQQFSDYHSELNMSSLELGDSALYFCASSAQQRTYEQYFGPGTRLTVT.

Note on this clone: This sequence is one base from a far larger clone and is likely a read error. This same CDR3 is encoded by further DNA sequences in the sample. V gene TRBV7-9 combines with J gene TRBJ2-3; the match to TRBD1 covers 10 bases. The CDR3 contains 16 residues. CDR1 is SEHNR and CDR2 is FQNEAQ in the germline V gene (reference sequence). CDR3 region: CASSFRDRGGIDTQYF. CDR3 DNA sequence: TGTGCCAGCAGCTTCCGGGACAGGGGCGGGATAGATACGCAGTACTTT. The whole variable domain, filled in from reference TRBV7-9 and TRBJ2-3, reads DTGVSQNPRHKITKRGQNVTFRCDPISEHNRLYWYRQTLGQGPEFLTYFQNEAQLEKSRLLSDRFSAERPKGSFSTLEIQRTEQGDSAMYLCASSFRDRGGIDTQYFGPGTRLTVL.

This clone was recorded only once. The chain has TRBV4-2 and TRBJ1-2, with D unclear. The V end was cut by 0 bases, the J end by 5 bases, with 13 bases between. From germline, CDR1 is LGHNA and CDR2 YNFKEQ. This CDR3 is built from 15 residues. The DNA for the CDR3 is TGTGCCAGCAGCCAAGAGGCCAGTTCTCTGTATGGCTACACCTTC. Amino acids: CASSQEASSLYGYTF.

This chain uses TRBV29-1 with TRBJ1-1, with 7 bases aligning to TRBD1. CDR1 is SQVTM, CDR2 ANQGSEA, per germline. V lost 7 bases to trimming and J lost 8 bases; unmatched junction nucleotides: 10. The CDR3 is 12 amino acids. CDR3 DNA sequence: TGCAGCGGTCGACAGGGACTGAGGGAAGCTTTCTTT. Translation: CSGRQGLREAFF.